The clone carrying this T cell receptor (beta chain) was observed a single time. Antigen unknown. The data were obtained in a study of T cells in Graves' hyperthyroidism and ophthalmopathy. Notes on the study in general: A 13 V-J model separated ophthalmopathy from stable hyperthyroidism. The model's output predicted ophthalmopathy at a median of roughly 6.9 months prior to onset.

CDR1 and CDR2 (germline): MGHDK, SYGVNS. The CDR3 is 13 residues long. The germline V and J ends were trimmed by 8 bases and 8 bases, with 15 bases remaining between them. Amplification yielded TCR beta CDR3 regions, with RNA transcripts as the source. With the HTBI primer set, the TCR CDR3 went through a first round of RT-PCR. TCRdb recomputed calls from the multiplex PCR reads with MiXCR, one row per CDR3 protein. Here the sample spans hundreds of thousands of distinct CDR3 sequences, less than 45% being singletons. Source material: peripheral blood or thyroid tissue (not recorded which). The chain joins TRBV25-1 to TRBJ1-4, with D perhaps matching TRBD1 (5 bases). The TCR comes from an adult man with Graves' disease, either hyperthyroidism or ophthalmopathy (not recorded which). The CDR3 reads CASLTARDEKLFF. Written as DNA, the CDR3 is TGTGCCAGCCTGACAGCACGCGACGAAAAACTGTTTTTT. The entire variable domain, with the rest obtained from reference TRBV25-1 and TRBJ1-4, is as follows: EADIYQTPRYLVIGTGKKITLECSQTMGHDKMYWYQQDPGMELHLIHYSYGVNSTEKGDLSSESTVSRIRTEHFPLTLESARPSHTSQYLCASLTARDEKLFFGSGTQLSVL.